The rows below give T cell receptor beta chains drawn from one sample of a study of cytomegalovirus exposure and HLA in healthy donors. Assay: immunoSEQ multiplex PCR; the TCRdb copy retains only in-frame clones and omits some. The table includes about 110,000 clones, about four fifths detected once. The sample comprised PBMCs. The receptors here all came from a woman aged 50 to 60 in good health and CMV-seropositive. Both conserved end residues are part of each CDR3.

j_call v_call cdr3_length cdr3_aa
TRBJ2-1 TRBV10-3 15 CAISEMTSGHNEQFF
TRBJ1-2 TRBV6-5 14 CASSYGSGVQGYTF
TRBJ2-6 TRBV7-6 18 CATTTGTGVFSGANVLTF
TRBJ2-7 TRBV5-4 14 CASRAGTGVHEQYF
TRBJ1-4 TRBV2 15 CASSEGGRRSGKLFF
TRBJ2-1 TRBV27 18 CASSSQGAETSRYNEQFF
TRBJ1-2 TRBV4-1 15 CASSQAEGGAYGYTF
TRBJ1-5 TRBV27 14 CASRPWGGGQPQHF
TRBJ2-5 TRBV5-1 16 CASSLSGTGGLETQYF
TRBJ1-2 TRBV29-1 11 CSVGQGNGYTF
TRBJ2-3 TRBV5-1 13 CASKVGGTDTQYF
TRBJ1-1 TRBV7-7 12 CASSLGVGEAFF
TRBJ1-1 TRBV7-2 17 CASSLVSGTVLNTEAFF
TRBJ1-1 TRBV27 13 CASRTTGGTEAFF
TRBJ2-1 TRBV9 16 CASSPGGLATYNEQFF
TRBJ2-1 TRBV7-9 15 CSSSLSQGTYNEQFF
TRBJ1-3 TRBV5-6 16 CASSLRYRGTGNTIYF
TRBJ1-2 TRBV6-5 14 CASKLTGGDYGYTF
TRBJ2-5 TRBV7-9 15 CSSSFLSGPGETQYF
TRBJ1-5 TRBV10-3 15 CAISESGGNNQPQHF
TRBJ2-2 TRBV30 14 CAWSVAGGHGELFF
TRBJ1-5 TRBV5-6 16 CASSFGSGGGNQPQHF
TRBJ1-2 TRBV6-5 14 CASTTRTGIYGYTF
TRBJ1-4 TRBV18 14 CASSPPGDAEKLFF
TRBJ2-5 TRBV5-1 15 CASSYNRGLQETQYF
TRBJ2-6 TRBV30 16 CAWSKWEGLGANVLTF
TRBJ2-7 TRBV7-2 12 CASSPVRSEQYF
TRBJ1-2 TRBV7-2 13 CASSLGGGSGYTF
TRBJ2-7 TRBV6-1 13 CATRSPRTYEQYF
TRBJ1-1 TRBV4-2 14 CASSGRGLNTEAFF
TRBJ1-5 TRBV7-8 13 CASSLGPRTAQHF
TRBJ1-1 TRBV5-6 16 CASSLYSGQKNTEAFF
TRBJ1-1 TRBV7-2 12 CASDTPFTEAFF
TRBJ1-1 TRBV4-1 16 CASSQDPGTGGLQAFF
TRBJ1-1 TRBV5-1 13 CASSPISLFEAFF
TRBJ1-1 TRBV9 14 CASSVVAGNTEAFF
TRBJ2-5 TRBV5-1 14 CASSLQGVQETQYF
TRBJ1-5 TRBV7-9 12 CASSSVNQPQHF
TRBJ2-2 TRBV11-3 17 CASSPGGAGDNTGELFF
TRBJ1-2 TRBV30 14 CAWSVLQGYGGYTF
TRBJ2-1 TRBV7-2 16 CASSFSGNRRSNEQLF
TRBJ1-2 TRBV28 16 CASSSPPGGWNYGYTF
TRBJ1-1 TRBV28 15 CASSIRGTVNTEAFF
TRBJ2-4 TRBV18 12 CASSPGGNIQYF
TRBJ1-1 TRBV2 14 CASTRQVANTEAFF
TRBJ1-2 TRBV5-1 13 CASSPGHSYGYTF
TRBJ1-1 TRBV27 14 CASKTDRANTEAFF
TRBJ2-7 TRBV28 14 CASSLFLAPYEQYF
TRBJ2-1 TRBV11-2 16 CASSLGRTNLYNEQFF
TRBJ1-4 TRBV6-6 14 CASSTTDFNEKLFF
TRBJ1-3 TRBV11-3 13 CASSLGTENAIYF
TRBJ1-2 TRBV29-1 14 CSVVVAEGNNGYTF
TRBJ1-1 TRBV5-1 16 CASSPPTGFGNTEAFF
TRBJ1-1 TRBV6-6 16 CASSYSKERLNTEAFF